These 27 T cell receptor beta chains came from one sample sequenced in a study of identical twins (dated by TCRdb to about 2016). Library prep was done by 5' RACE. The reads were generated on an Illumina HiSeq 2000. Through fastp at Q25 and MiXCR, TCRdb rebuilt clones from the public reads, retaining in-frame beta chains. When rows share a CDR3 protein, they turn into one entry using the most common DNA and genes. Across this sample there are a few hundred thousand distinct CDR3 sequences, with about 8.3% seen only once. Less than 4% of the sample is in the top ten clones. These data also featured in a second study, about yellow fever vaccine responses in identical twins.

Sequenced material: CD8+ T cells sorted from blood. The receptors derive from a woman under 30 in good health.

The rearrangement joins TRBV5-1 to TRBJ1-1; TRBD1 agrees at 9 bases. J was trimmed by 5 bases and V by 3 bases; bases with no gene match: 8. The CDR3 runs to 15 residues. CDR1 and CDR2 from the germline V gene are SGHRS and YFSETQ. This CDR3 reads CASSWMSGQGTEAFF. CDR3 DNA: TGCGCCAGCAGCTGGATGTCGGGACAGGGTACTGAAGCTTTCTTT.

The sample holds a few counts of this clonotype. This rearrangement joins TRBV4-1 to TRBJ2-1; D gene unclear. The CDR3 is 14 residues long. Germline CDR1 and CDR2: MGHRA and YSYEKL. V shed 4 bases and J shed 3 bases, with 10 bases lying between them. The CDR3 DNA reads as TGCGCCAGCAGCCGAGCCGGCTACTACAATGAGCAGTTCTTC. Translated, it gives CASSRAGYYNEQFF.

This clonotype came up a few times. This chain connects TRBV20-1 to TRBJ2-4, with TRBD2 identical over 9 bases. Germline V lookup: CDR1 DFQATT, CDR2 SNEGSKA (reference sequence). CDR3 length equals 16 residues. V shed 3 bases, J shed 0 bases, and the junction held 6 bases outside the gene matches. CDR3 loop: CSARLAGSLAKNIQYF. The CDR3 DNA reads TGCAGTGCTAGGCTAGCGGGGTCCTTAGCCAAAAACATTCAGTACTTC.

This sequence joins TRBV29-1 and TRBJ1-1; no reliable D call. V was trimmed by 7 bases and J by 3 bases, leaving 9 bases between them. CDR3 length: 11 residues. Germline V gene lookup returns CDR1 SQVTM and CDR2 ANQGSEA. In DNA, the CDR3 is TGCAGCGGGAGGGAATACACTGAAGCTTTCTTT. Its translation is CSGREYTEAFF. The whole variable domain, remainder taken from reference TRBV29-1 and TRBJ1-1, is SAVISQKPSRDICQRGTSLTIQCQVDSQVTMMFWYRQQPGQSLTLIATANQGSEATYESGFVIDKFPISRPNLTFSTLTVSNMSPEDSSIYLCSGREYTEAFFGQGTRLTVV.

At least ten counts were recorded for this clonotype. V usage is TRBV29-1 and J usage is TRBJ2-1; 7 bases agree with TRBD1. The length of the CDR3 is 12 residues. Per germline, CDR1 SQVTM and CDR2 ANQGSEA. J was trimmed by 6 bases and V by 7 bases; bases with no gene match: 6. DNA of the CDR3: TGCAGCGGCCGGACAGGACCCAATGAGCAGTTCTTC. It codes for CSGRTGPNEQFF.

J is TRBJ2-1 and V is TRBV12-3 or TRBV12-4; 11 bases fit TRBD2. CDR3 length equals 12 residues. V shed 4 bases and J 15 bases; nucleotides not matched to a gene: 5. The CDR3: CASSSGLAEVFF. CDR3 nucleotides: TGTGCCAGCAGTTCGGGACTAGCGGAAGTGTTCTTC.

The V call is TRBV5-1, the J call TRBJ2-1, with 7 bases lining up with TRBD2. The CDR3 covers 16 residues. Trimming cost V 3 bases and J 5 bases; bases outside gene matches: 11. Germline loops: CDR1 SGHRS, CDR2 YFSETQ. CDR3 sequence (DNA): TGCGCCAGCAGCTCCGCGAATAGGCTAGCGGACAATGAGCAGTTCTTC. Encoded protein: CASSSANRLADNEQFF.

The chain has TRBV12-3 or TRBV12-4 and TRBJ2-5; possibly TRBD2 for D (5 bases). The ends were cut back, 6 bases at V and 2 bases at J, with 28 bases in the middle. The CDR3 is 19 amino acids. The CDR3 protein is CASRRTEGYRHPLQETQYF. CDR3 coding DNA: TGTGCCAGCAGACGTACCGAGGGATATCGACACCCTCTACAAGAGACCCAGTACTTC.

This clonotype came up many times. The rearrangement links TRBV5-1 to TRBJ2-1; 10 positions agree with TRBD1. Losses at the gene ends were 5 bases for V and 0 bases for J; bases not matched to a gene: 2. Germline V CDR1 and CDR2: SGHRS, YFSETQ. The CDR3 runs 15 residues. CDR3 nucleotides: TGCGCCAGCAGACGGACAGGGGGCTCCTACAATGAGCAGTTCTTC. It codes for CASRRTGGSYNEQFF.

This clonotype was observed a few times. One end of the junction fails to match germline, which may point to a read error. The chain joins TRBV3-1 to TRBJ2-1, with D possibly TRBD2 on 6 matching bases. The germline V gene encodes CDR1 LGHDT and CDR2 YNNKEL (reference sequence). The CDR3 is made up of 14 amino acids. CDR3 sequence reads: CASSQSEGLPSVRF. The CDR3 DNA sequence: TGTGCCAGCAGCCAATCTGAGGGACTGCCCTCGGTCCGCTTC.

CDR3 DNA: TGTGCCAGCAGTTACCTAGCGGGAGACTCAGATACGCAGTATTTT. Residues: CASSYLAGDSDTQYF. The chain links TRBV6-5 to TRBJ2-3; 10 positions match TRBD2. Germline V gene data show CDR1 as MNHEY and CDR2 as SVGAGI. The CDR3 consists of 15 residues. V gave up 2 bases and J gave up 4 bases; unmatched junction bases: 3.

V and J are TRBV28 and TRBJ2-7, with 8 bases aligning to TRBD2. CDR3 length: 15 residues. Germline CDR1 and CDR2: MDHEN and SYDVKM. With 2 bases clipped from V and 3 bases from J, the junction kept 6 bases outside the gene matches. CDR3 DNA sequence: TGTGCCAGCAGTTTACTGGCGGGGGGTGGCTACGAGCAGTACTTC. It codes for CASSLLAGGGYEQYF.

The V gene is TRBV6-2 or TRBV6-3, the J gene TRBJ2-1; D is possibly TRBD1 (6 bases). The germline V gene has CDR1 MNHEY and CDR2 SVGEGT. The V and J ends lost 1 base and 8 bases respectively, with 18 bases between them. The CDR3 spans 16 residues. CDR3 nucleotides: TGTGCCAGCAGTTACTTGTACAGGGTTTTGACGGATGAGCAGTTCTTC. It translates to CASSYLYRVLTDEQFF.

Turning to this clonotype: A junction end diverges from the germline sequence, so it may reflect a read error. V usage is TRBV29-1 and J usage is TRBJ2-1, with a possible D match to TRBD1 (7 bases). The CDR3 is 9 amino acids. Germline loops: CDR1 SQVTM, CDR2 ANQGSEA. The CDR3 loop reads CSVGQGGQF. The CDR3 coding sequence is TGCAGCGTTGGACAGGGAGGTCAATTC.

This clonotype has more than one count but fewer than ten. The rearrangement joins TRBV15 to TRBJ2-7; possible D gene TRBD1, 5 bases. Deletions cut 0 bases from V and 0 bases from J, with 9 bases between. CDR1 and CDR2 (germline): LNHNV, YYDKDF (reference sequence). The CDR3 covers 15 residues. The CDR3 coding sequence is TGTGCCACCAGCAGAGATCAGGGTAGCTCCTACGAGCAGTACTTC. Translation: CATSRDQGSSYEQYF.

The chain links TRBV4-3 to TRBJ2-3, with 10 bases fitting TRBD1. Trimming removed 2 bases from V and 3 bases from J; junction bases left unmatched: 5. Germline CDR1 LGHNA, CDR2 YSLEER. The CDR3 totals 16 residues. In DNA, the CDR3 is TGCGCCAGCAGCCAAACCGGGACAGGGGCTACAGATACGCAGTATTTT. Translated: CASSQTGTGATDTQYF.

This clonotype was seen ten or more times. J is TRBJ2-1 and V is TRBV7-9; 8 nucleotides line up with TRBD2. With V trimmed by 4 bases and J by 5 bases, 10 bases remained unmatched. CDR3 length: 16 residues. Germline V gives CDR1 SEHNR, CDR2 FQNEAQ (reference sequence). In DNA, the CDR3 is TGTGCCAGCAGCTCTAGGGGACTAGTGTCCAACAATGAGCAGTTCTTC. Amino acid sequence: CASSSRGLVSNNEQFF.

This clonotype appeared many times. The chain employs TRBV5-1 and TRBJ2-7, with 9 bases aligning to TRBD1. V lost 4 bases to trimming and J lost 0 bases; unmatched junction nucleotides: 8. The V gene's germline CDR1 is SGHRS and CDR2 YFSETQ. This CDR3 region has 16 residues. This chain's CDR3 is CASSAPGQGYSYEQYF. For the CDR3, the DNA is TGCGCCAGCAGCGCACCGGGACAGGGATACTCCTACGAGCAGTACTTC. The full variable domain, rest sourced from reference TRBV5-1 and TRBJ2-7, is KAGVTQTPRYLIKTRGQQVTLSCSPISGHRSVSWYQQTPGQGLQFLFEYFSETQRNKGNFPGRFSGRQFSNSRSEMNVSTLELGDSALYLCASSAPGQGYSYEQYFGPGTRLTVT.

CDR3 amino acids: CSVYAGANVLTF. The DNA for the CDR3 is TGCAGCGTTTATGCGGGGGCCAACGTCCTGACTTTC. This chain links TRBV29-1 with TRBJ2-6; no clear D. This CDR3 has 12 amino acids. CDR1 and CDR2 (germline): SQVTM, ANQGSEA. V lost 5 bases to trimming and J lost 4 bases, with 6 bases between them.

This clonotype was counted at least ten times. V and J are TRBV20-1 and TRBJ2-7, with 9 bases identical to TRBD1. The germline V gene encodes CDR1 DFQATT and CDR2 SNEGSKA (reference sequence). Germline trimming cut 6 bases from V and 4 bases from J; bases unmatched to any gene: 4. The CDR3 has 12 residues. The CDR3 here is CSARDREYEQYF. The CDR3, as DNA: TGCAGTGCGAGGGACAGGGAATACGAGCAGTACTTC.

This clonotype has just a few counts. The chain combines TRBV20-1 with TRBJ2-1; tentatively, D is TRBD2 (6 bases). The CDR3 sequence is 15 residues long. Germline V CDR1 and CDR2: DFQATT, SNEGSKA (reference sequence). V dropped 5 bases and J dropped 2 bases, with 16 bases sitting between them. CDR3 DNA: TGCAGTGCTCCCCTCTCGGCGGGACCCTACAATGAGCAGTTCTTC. It is translated as CSAPLSAGPYNEQFF.

This clonotype occurred a few times. The chain employs TRBV3-1 and TRBJ2-7, with D possibly called TRBD1 or TRBD2 (5 bases each). The germline CDR1 and CDR2 sequences are LGHDT and YNNKEL (reference sequence). The CDR3 loop spans 14 amino acids. With 4 bases removed from V and 0 bases from J, the gap between germline ends came to 10 bases. The CDR3 DNA reads TGTGCCAGCAGCCGGGTGGGACCCTCCTACGAGCAGTACTTC. It translates to CASSRVGPSYEQYF.

This clonotype was counted at least ten times. This chain links TRBV29-1 with TRBJ2-7; 11 bases are a match to TRBD2. CDR3 length equals 15 residues. Germline V lookup: CDR1 SQVTM, CDR2 ANQGSEA. V was pared by 1 base and J by 3 bases, with 5 bases of the junction left unmatched. In DNA, the CDR3 is TGCAGCGTTGAAGGGGAAACTAGCGGGAGCTACGAGCAGTACTTC. Encoded protein: CSVEGETSGSYEQYF.

This clonotype was observed many times. J is TRBJ2-7 and V is TRBV7-8, with D perhaps matching TRBD2 (6 bases). V dropped 9 bases and J dropped 4 bases, with 19 bases sitting between them. The CDR3 has 14 amino acids. CDR1 SGHVS and CDR2 FQNEAQ come from the germline V gene. The CDR3 nucleotides are TGTGCCAGTGAAGACCGGGACTCGAAATACGAGCAGTACTTC. Translated: CASEDRDSKYEQYF. Using reference TRBV7-8 and TRBJ2-7 for the parts outside the CDR3, the full variable domain is GAGVSQSPRYKVAKRGQDVALRCDPISGHVSLFWYQQALGQGPEFLTYFQNEAQLDKSGLPSDRFFAERPEGSVSTLKIQRTQQEDSAVYLCASEDRDSKYEQYFGPGTRLTVT.

This sequence joins TRBV20-1 and TRBJ2-7, with D perhaps matching TRBD1 (5 bases). The CDR3 extends over 12 amino acids. Trimming shortened V by 3 bases and J by 3 bases, and 9 bases separated the two germline ends. Germline V gene sequence: CDR1 DFQATT, CDR2 SNEGSKA (reference sequence). DNA of the CDR3: TGCAGTGCTAGTCAGGGTTACTACGAGCAGTACTTC. Protein sequence: CSASQGYYEQYF.

This rearrangement joins TRBV27 to TRBJ2-1, with TRBD1 matching over 11 bases. Per germline, CDR1 MNHEY and CDR2 SMNVEV (reference sequence). This CDR3 comprises 17 residues. With 0 bases clipped from V and 6 bases from J, the junction kept 7 bases outside the gene matches. The DNA for the CDR3 is TGTGCCAGCAGTTTATCAGTTCCGGACAGGGGGCTCAATGAGCAGTTCTTC. This codes for CASSLSVPDRGLNEQFF.

In this sample, this clonotype turned up many times. The gene calls are TRBV6-1 and TRBJ1-1, with 11 bases aligning to TRBD1. Germline trimming cut 10 bases from V and 5 bases from J; bases unmatched to any gene: 12. The CDR3 extends over 15 amino acids. The germline V gene has CDR1 MNHNS and CDR2 SASEGT. CDR3 sequence (DNA): TGTGCCACCCCCAGAGGACAGGGGGCGCGTACTGAAGCTTTCTTT. As protein: CATPRGQGARTEAFF.